What follows are 8 T cell receptor beta chains derived from one specimen sequenced in a study of low-dose radiotherapy and immunotherapy resistance in tumors. First-strand cDNA relied on TRAV- and TRBV-specific primers spanning alpha and beta chains. The authors ran 20 PCR cycles to amplify TCRs with a constant-region primer and V-primer adapter. TCRdb called the reads again in MiXCR, with one record for every CDR3 protein. The sample shows 7,300 or so distinct CDR3 sequences, 61% of them seen only once. The receptors stem from a human donor with advanced metastatic prostate, ovarian, gallbladder or colorectal cancer (not recorded which). This table probably holds off-target reads from a library built for another chain.

The chain links TRBV3-1 to TRBJ2-1; 10 nucleotides line up with TRBD2. The CDR3 sequence is 16 residues long. V lost 4 bases to trimming and J lost 5 bases; unmatched junction nucleotides: 8. CDR1 is LGHDT, CDR2 YNNKEL, per germline (reference sequence). In nucleotides, the CDR3 is TGTGCCAGCAGCCTCACGGCAGCGGGGGGGAACAATGAGCAGTTCTTC. Its protein is CASSLTAAGGNNEQFF.

This chain joins TRBV27 and TRBJ1-1; TRBD1 might be the D (5 bases). Germline V gene lookup returns CDR1 MNHEY and CDR2 SMNVEV (reference sequence). The CDR3 sequence is 13 residues long. The V end lost 8 bases, the J end lost 8 bases, and 18 bases lay between the germline ends. The CDR3 protein is CASRGGAHPEAFF. CDR3 coding DNA: TGTGCCAGCCGGGGAGGGGCCCACCCCGAAGCTTTCTTT.

Only a few counts were recorded for this clonotype. The rearrangement links TRBV5-1 to TRBJ2-1; D is undetermined. The CDR3 has 13 amino acids. Trimming took 4 bases from V and 5 from J, leaving 10 bases between them. Germline V gene data show CDR1 as SGHRS and CDR2 as YFSETQ. CDR3 sequence: CASSTVPNNEQFF. CDR3 bases: TGCGCCAGCAGCACCGTACCTAACAATGAGCAGTTCTTC.

The genes are TRBV6-8 and TRBJ2-5; D perhaps matches TRBD1 (8 bases). The CDR3 runs to 15 residues. Deletions cut 5 bases from V and 5 bases from J, with 18 bases between. CDR1 MNHGY and CDR2 SAAAGT come from the germline V gene. The CDR3 is CASSPNRGGPETQYF. For the CDR3, the DNA is TGTGCCAGCAGTCCCAACAGGGGGGGCCCGGAGACCCAGTACTTC.

The chain joins TRBV5-4 to TRBJ2-1; weak D call: TRBD1 (5 bases). This CDR3 has 15 amino acids. Trimming pared 4 bases from V and 3 bases from J, leaving 14 bases between. Per the germline V gene, CDR1 is SGHNT and CDR2 is YYREEE (reference sequence). CDR3 amino acids: CASSPDSQVYNEQFF. The CDR3 DNA follows: TGTGCCAGCAGCCCTGACAGTCAGGTCTACAATGAGCAGTTCTTC.

This sequence joins TRBV28 and TRBJ1-1; no definite D call. Trimming stripped 2 bases from V and 7 bases from J, with 17 bases between. There are 15 residues in the CDR3. Germline values: CDR1 MDHEN, CDR2 SYDVKM. CDR3 DNA sequence: TGTGCCAGCAGTTTAGGGGTCAAAGCTGCTCTTGAAGCTTTCTTT. Translated, it gives CASSLGVKAALEAFF.

A few counts support this clonotype. This chain joins TRBV5-1 and TRBJ2-2; 15 bases match TRBD2. V lost 4 bases, J lost 2 bases, and 3 bases stayed unmatched. Per germline, CDR1 SGHRS and CDR2 YFSETQ. The CDR3 covers 17 residues. The CDR3 reads CASSPGLAGGNTGELFF. As DNA, the CDR3 is TGCGCCAGCAGCCCGGGACTAGCGGGAGGAAACACCGGGGAGCTGTTTTTT.

The J gene is TRBJ1-2, the V gene TRBV29-1, with no clear D. V was trimmed by 3 bases and J by 4 bases, leaving 12 bases between them. In germline, CDR1 is SQVTM, CDR2 ANQGSEA. This CDR3 region has 13 residues. CDR3 protein: CSVESPSSYGYTF. CDR3 sequence (DNA): TGCAGCGTTGAGTCGCCTAGCTCCTATGGCTACACCTTC. Together with reference TRBV29-1 and TRBJ1-2, the CDR3 gives the full variable domain: SAVISQKPSRDICQRGTSLTIQCQVDSQVTMMFWYRQQPGQSLTLIATANQGSEATYESGFVIDKFPISRPNLTFSTLTVSNMSPEDSSIYLCSVESPSSYGYTFGSGTRLTVV.